What follows is one T cell receptor beta chain and its context. The antigen remains unidentified. The authors reverse transcribed all of the isolated RNA, so sequencing captured expressed TCRB transcripts. Method: immunoSEQ multiplex PCR; TCRdb's copy keeps in-frame clones and lacks some. The table includes 450,000 to 600,000 clones, over 25% detected once. Based on CD45RO/CCR7/CD25/CD127/CD95/CD27, CD4+ regulatory, stem cell-like memory, naive and central memory cells were sorted. These data are taken from a study of beta chain features in type 1 diabetes. Overall study results and limits: At VDJ recombination sites, type 1 diabetes patients had fewer insertions and more deleted nucleotides.

J lost 3 bases, V lost 5 bases, and 4 bases had no gene match. CDR3 size: 14 residues. Germline CDR1 and CDR2: MDHEN and SYDVKM. The receptor was isolated from a man aged 18 to 29 in good health. This sequence joins TRBV28 and TRBJ2-7; 10 bases agree with TRBD2. Sequencing was done on a sample of naive CD4+ T cells from blood. CDR3 DNA: TGTGCCAGCAGTCGACGGACTAGCGGCTACGAGCAGTACTTC. Residues: CASSRRTSGYEQYF.